The clone carrying this TCR beta chain appeared many times. This sample is part of a study of blood T cell repertoires in COVID-19. Study at large: COVID-19 samples collected from the United States, Italy and Spain covered acute and convalescent phases. From T cells, B-cell-depleted T cells, or PBMCs came the material, which was cDNA or gDNA.

The germline V and J ends were trimmed by 2 bases and 2 bases, with 14 bases remaining between them. The germline V gene has CDR1 MNHEY and CDR2 SVGEGT. CDR3 length: 16 amino acids. In the original processing: By means of reference gene primer amplification, nucleated cell counts were estimated. The assay was immunoSEQ multiplex PCR, and TCRdb's table has in-frame clones only and misses some. V and J calls plus clone size are reproduced from that table; the DNA served to infer D and trimming. The sample yields about 270,000 clones, roughly nine tenths seen once. Sequencing was carried out using peripheral blood. The V and J genes are TRBV6-2 or TRBV6-3 and TRBJ2-3; D is uncertain. This clonotype was obtained from a man aged 40-49 years with active or convalescent COVID-19. CDR3 residues: CASSYAGVGYTDTQYF. Written as DNA, the CDR3 is TGTGCCAGCAGTTACGCTGGAGTGGGTTACACAGATACGCAGTATTTT.